This T cell receptor beta chain was recovered during a study of OX40 agonist ivuxolimab in advanced cancers. Study-wide background: Dose-escalation cases comprised hepatocellular carcinoma, melanoma, renal cell or head and neck cancer. Among those treated, three patients had partial responses, one with hepatocellular carcinoma and two with cutaneous melanoma. Whole-study findings and limits: Certain nonresponders additionally had low normalized T-cell clonal expansion. Clonal expansion among partial responders at 0.1-3.0 mg/kg ranked near the lowest.

Concerning this clone itself: The antigen is undetermined.

Assay: immunoSEQ multiplex PCR; the TCRdb copy retains only in-frame clones and omits some. This sample has approximately 92,000 clones; 94% occur once, and the top ten carry 0.15% to 0.2%. Germline V lookup: CDR1 KGHSH, CDR2 LQKENI. The CDR3 spans 15 residues. Trimming pared 3 bases from V and 1 base from J, leaving 12 bases between. The input for sequencing was CD4+ or CD8+ T cells sorted from blood, taken in a trial of the OX40 agonist ivuxolimab. This receptor was obtained from an adult with an advanced solid tumor such as melanoma, head and neck, liver or kidney cancer. The chain recombines TRBV18 with TRBJ1-1; the D gene is possibly TRBD1 (6 bases). CDR3 sequence: CASSPNRAENTEAFF. In nucleotides, the CDR3 is TGTGCCAGCTCACCTAACAGGGCCGAGAACACTGAAGCTTTCTTT.